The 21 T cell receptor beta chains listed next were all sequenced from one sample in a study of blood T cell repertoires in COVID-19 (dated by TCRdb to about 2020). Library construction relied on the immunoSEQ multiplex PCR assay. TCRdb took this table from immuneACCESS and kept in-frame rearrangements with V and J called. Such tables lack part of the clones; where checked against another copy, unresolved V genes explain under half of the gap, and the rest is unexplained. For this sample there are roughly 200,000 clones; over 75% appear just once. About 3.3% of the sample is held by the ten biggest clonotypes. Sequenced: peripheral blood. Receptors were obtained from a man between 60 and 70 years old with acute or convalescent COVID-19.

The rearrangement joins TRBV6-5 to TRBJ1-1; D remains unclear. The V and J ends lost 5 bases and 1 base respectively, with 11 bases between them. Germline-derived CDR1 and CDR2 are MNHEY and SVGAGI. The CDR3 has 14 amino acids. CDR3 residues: CASSSRGGNTEAFF. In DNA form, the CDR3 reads TGTGCCAGCAGTAGTCGCGGAGGGAACACTGAAGCTTTCTTT.

The CDR3 here is CASSSPGGAYEQYF. CDR3 coding DNA: TGTGCCAGCAGTTCTCCCGGGGGGGCGTACGAGCAGTACTTC. This chain uses TRBV28 with TRBJ2-7; 8 bases are shared with TRBD2. CDR1 and CDR2 from the germline V gene are MDHEN and SYDVKM. The CDR3 consists of 14 residues. V gave up 4 bases and J gave up 4 bases; unmatched junction bases: 6.

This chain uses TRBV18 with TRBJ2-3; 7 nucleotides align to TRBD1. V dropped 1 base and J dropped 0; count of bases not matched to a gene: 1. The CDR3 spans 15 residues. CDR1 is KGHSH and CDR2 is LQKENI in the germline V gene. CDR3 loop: CASSPRTGSTDTQYF. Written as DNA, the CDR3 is TGTGCCAGCTCACCACGGACAGGAAGCACAGATACGCAGTATTTT.

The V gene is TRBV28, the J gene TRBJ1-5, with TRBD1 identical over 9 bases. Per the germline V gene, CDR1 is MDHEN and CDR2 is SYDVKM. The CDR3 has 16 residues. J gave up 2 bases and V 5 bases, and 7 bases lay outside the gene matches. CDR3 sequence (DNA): TGTGCCAGCAGTGCCAGACAGGGGGTGGGCAATCAGCCCCAGCATTTT. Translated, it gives CASSARQGVGNQPQHF.

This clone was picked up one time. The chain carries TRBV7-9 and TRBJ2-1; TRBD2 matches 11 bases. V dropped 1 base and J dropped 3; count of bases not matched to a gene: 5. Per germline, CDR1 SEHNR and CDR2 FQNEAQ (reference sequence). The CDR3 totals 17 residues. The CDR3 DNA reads TGTGCCAGCAGCTTAGGGTTACTAGCGGGAGTCTACAATGAGCAGTTCTTC. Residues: CASSLGLLAGVYNEQFF. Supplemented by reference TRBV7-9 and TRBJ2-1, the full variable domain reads DTGVSQNPRHKITKRGQNVTFRCDPISEHNRLYWYRQTLGQGPEFLTYFQNEAQLEKSRLLSDRFSAERPKGSFSTLEIQRTEQGDSAMYLCASSLGLLAGVYNEQFFGPGTRLTVL.

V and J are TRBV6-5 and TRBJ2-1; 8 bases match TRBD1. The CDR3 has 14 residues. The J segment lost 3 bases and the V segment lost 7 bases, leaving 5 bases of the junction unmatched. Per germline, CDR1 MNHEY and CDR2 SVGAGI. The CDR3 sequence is CASTRDRYYNEQFF. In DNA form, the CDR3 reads TGTGCCAGCACCCGGGACAGGTACTACAATGAGCAGTTCTTC.

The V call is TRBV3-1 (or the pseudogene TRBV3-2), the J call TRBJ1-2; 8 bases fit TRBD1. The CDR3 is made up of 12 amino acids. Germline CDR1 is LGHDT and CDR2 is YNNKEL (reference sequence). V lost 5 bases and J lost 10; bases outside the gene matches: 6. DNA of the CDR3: TGTGCCAGCAGCACGCGGACAGGGATCTACACCTTC. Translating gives CASSTRTGIYTF.

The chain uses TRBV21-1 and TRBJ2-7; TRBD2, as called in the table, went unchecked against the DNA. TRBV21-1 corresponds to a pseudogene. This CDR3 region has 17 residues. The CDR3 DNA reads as TGTGCCAGCAGCAAAGTCCCCCCAAGCGGTAGCTCCTACGAGCAGTACTTC. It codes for CASSKVPPSGSSYEQYF.

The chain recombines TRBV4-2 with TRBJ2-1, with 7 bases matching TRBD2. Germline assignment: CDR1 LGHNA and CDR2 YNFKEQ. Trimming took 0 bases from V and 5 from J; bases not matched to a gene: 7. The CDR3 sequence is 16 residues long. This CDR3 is CASSQDRASGHNEQFF. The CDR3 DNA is TGTGCCAGCAGCCAAGATCGGGCTAGCGGTCACAATGAGCAGTTCTTC.

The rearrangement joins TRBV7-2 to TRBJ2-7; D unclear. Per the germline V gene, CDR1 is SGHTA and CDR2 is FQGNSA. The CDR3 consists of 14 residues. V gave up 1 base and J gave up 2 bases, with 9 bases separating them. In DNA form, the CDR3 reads TGTGCCAGCAGCTTAGGGTCGGGTACCTACGAGCAGTACTTC. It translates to CASSLGSGTYEQYF.

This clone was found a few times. The CDR3 region has the DNA TGTGCCAGCACCCCATCGGGGATCGACAAAAACATTCAGTACTTC. This encodes CASTPSGIDKNIQYF. This sequence joins TRBV5-6 and TRBJ2-4; TRBD2 might be the D (5 bases). Trimming shortened V by 6 bases and J by 3 bases, and 16 bases separated the two germline ends. Germline V gene data show CDR1 as SGHDT and CDR2 as YYEEEE. CDR3 length: 15 residues.

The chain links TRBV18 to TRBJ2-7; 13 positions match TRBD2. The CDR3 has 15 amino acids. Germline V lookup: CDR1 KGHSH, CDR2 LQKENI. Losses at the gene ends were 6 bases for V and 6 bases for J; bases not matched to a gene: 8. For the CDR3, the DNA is TGTGCCAGCTCGCGTGGACTAGCGGGAGCATCCGAGCAGTACTTC. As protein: CASSRGLAGASEQYF.

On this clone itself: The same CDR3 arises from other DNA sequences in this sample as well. For the CDR3, the DNA is TGTGCCAGCAGTCCTGGACAGGGGTACGAGCAGTACTTC. This translates into CASSPGQGYEQYF. This chain uses TRBV28 with TRBJ2-7, with 9 bases that match TRBD1. The germline V gene has CDR1 MDHEN and CDR2 SYDVKM. The CDR3 extends over 13 amino acids. V was pared by 5 bases and J by 4 bases, with 3 bases of the junction left unmatched.

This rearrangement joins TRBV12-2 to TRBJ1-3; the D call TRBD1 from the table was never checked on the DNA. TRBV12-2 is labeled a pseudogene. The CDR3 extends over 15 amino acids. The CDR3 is CASRFGRVGGNTIYF. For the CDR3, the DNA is TGTGCAAGTCGCTTCGGCAGGGTGGGTGGAAACACCATATATTTT.

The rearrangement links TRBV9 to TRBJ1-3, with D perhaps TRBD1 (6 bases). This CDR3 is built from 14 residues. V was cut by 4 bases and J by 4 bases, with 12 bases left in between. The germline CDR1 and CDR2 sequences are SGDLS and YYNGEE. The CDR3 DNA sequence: TGTGCCAGCAGCCCGGGACAATCCGGAAACACCATATATTTT. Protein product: CASSPGQSGNTIYF. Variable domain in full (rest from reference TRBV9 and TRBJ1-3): DSGVTQTPKHLITATGQRVTLRCSPRSGDLSVYWYQQSLDQGLQFLIQYYNGEERAKGNILERFSAQQFPDLHSELNLSSLELGDSALYFCASSPGQSGNTIYFGEGSWLTVV.

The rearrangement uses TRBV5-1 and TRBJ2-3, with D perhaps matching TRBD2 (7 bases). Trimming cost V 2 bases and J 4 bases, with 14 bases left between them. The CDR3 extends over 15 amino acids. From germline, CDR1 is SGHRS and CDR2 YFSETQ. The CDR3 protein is CASSFSGGTADTQYF. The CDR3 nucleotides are TGCGCCAGCAGCTTTTCGGGGGGCACGGCAGATACGCAGTATTTT.

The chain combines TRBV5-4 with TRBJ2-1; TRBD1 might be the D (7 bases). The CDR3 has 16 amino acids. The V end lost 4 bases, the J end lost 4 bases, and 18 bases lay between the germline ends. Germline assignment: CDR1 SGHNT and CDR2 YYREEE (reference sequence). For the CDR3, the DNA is TGTGCCAGCAGCCAAGGGGGCAGGGGGGATTACAATGAGCAGTTCTTC. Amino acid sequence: CASSQGGRGDYNEQFF.

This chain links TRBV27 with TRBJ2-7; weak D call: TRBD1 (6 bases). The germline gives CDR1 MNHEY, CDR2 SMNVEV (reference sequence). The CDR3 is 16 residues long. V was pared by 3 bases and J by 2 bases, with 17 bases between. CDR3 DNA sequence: TGTGCCAGCAGTTTTAAGGGCCCGGGACAACCCTACGAGCAGTACTTC. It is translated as CASSFKGPGQPYEQYF.

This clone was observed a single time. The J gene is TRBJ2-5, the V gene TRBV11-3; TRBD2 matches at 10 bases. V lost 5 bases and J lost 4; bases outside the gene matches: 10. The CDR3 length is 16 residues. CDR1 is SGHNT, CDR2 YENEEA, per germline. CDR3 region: CASSPSTSGTRETQYF. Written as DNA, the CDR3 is TGTGCCAGCAGCCCGTCCACTAGCGGGACACGAGAGACCCAGTACTTC. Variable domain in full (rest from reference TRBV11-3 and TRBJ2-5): EAGVVQSPRYKIIEKKQPVAFWCNPISGHNTLYWYLQNLGQGPELLIRYENEEAVDDSQLPKDRFSAERLKGVDSTLKIQPAELGDSAVYLCASSPSTSGTRETQYFGPGTRLLVL.

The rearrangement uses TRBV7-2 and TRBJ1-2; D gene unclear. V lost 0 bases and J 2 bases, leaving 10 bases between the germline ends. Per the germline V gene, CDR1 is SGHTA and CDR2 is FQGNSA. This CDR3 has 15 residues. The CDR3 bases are TGTGCCAGCAGCTTAGCCGACACGTACAACTATGGCTACACCTTC. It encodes CASSLADTYNYGYTF. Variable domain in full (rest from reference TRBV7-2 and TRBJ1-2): GAGVSQSPSNKVTEKGKDVELRCDPISGHTALYWYRQSLGQGLEFLIYFQGNSAPDKSGLPSDRFSAERTGGSVSTLTIQRTQQEDSAVYLCASSLADTYNYGYTFGSGTRLTVV.

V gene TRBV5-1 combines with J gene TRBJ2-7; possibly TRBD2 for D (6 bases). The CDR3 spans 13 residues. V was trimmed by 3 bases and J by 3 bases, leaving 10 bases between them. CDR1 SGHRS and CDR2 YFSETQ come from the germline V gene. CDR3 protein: CASSSEGLYEQYF. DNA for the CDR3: TGCGCCAGCAGCTCGGAGGGCCTCTACGAGCAGTACTTC.